Each of the 20 T cell receptor beta chains below was sequenced from the same sample in a study of early T cells in non-severe SARS-CoV-2 infection. TCRdb called the 5' RACE reads again in MiXCR, with one record for every CDR3 protein. The sample lists about 36,000 distinct CDR3 sequences, roughly 5% occurring once. What was sequenced was whole blood. These receptors came from an adult who was a healthcare worker with PCR-confirmed SARS-CoV-2 infection or an uninfected control (not recorded which).

This clonotype was seen at least ten times. This chain links TRBV3-1 with TRBJ1-5; D unclear. Deletions cut 0 bases from V and 6 bases from J, with 9 bases between. Germline-derived CDR1 and CDR2 are LGHDT and YNNKEL (reference sequence). The CDR3 consists of 14 residues. CDR3 sequence: CASSQDLGIQPQHF. Here the CDR3 DNA reads TGTGCCAGCAGCCAAGATCTCGGGATTCAGCCCCAGCATTTT.

This clonotype was recorded at least ten times. The J gene is TRBJ1-1, the V gene TRBV4-3; no firm D call. CDR1 is LGHNA and CDR2 is YSLEER in the germline V gene. The length of the CDR3 is 15 residues. V lost 0 bases and J lost 4, with 12 bases in between. CDR3 DNA: TGCGCCAGCAGCCAAGAGTCTGGACCTGGCACTGAAGCTTTCTTT. Its translation: CASSQESGPGTEAFF.

This clonotype occurred many times. The chain has TRBV3-1 and TRBJ1-2; 11 bases line up with TRBD1. Germline V gene sequence: CDR1 LGHDT, CDR2 YNNKEL (reference sequence). V shed 4 bases, J shed 7 bases, and the junction held 11 bases outside the gene matches. The CDR3 sequence is 16 residues long. CDR3 sequence (DNA): TGTGCCAGCAGCCCGAGCGGGACAGGGGGGAAAGCTGGCTACACCTTC. Its translation: CASSPSGTGGKAGYTF.

This clonotype showed up just a few times. V usage is TRBV27 and J usage is TRBJ1-2; 7 nucleotides match TRBD1. The V segment lost 6 bases and the J segment 5 bases; nucleotides outside the gene matches: 12. The V gene's germline CDR1 is MNHEY and CDR2 SMNVEV (reference sequence). The CDR3 is made up of 15 amino acids. The CDR3 sequence is CASSGTAIPLYGYTF. Here the CDR3 DNA reads TGTGCCAGCAGCGGGACAGCCATTCCCCTTTATGGCTACACCTTC.

The chain is built from TRBV19 and TRBJ1-4; D may be TRBD1 (5 bases). The CDR3 is made up of 14 amino acids. The V gene lost 5 bases and the J gene lost 6 bases, with 13 bases spanning the gap. Per the germline V gene, CDR1 is LNHDA and CDR2 is SQIVND (reference sequence). DNA of the CDR3: TGTGCCAGTAGTCCGGGACCTCTTGATGAAAAACTGTTTTTT. Its protein is CASSPGPLDEKLFF.

This clonotype was found many times. This chain uses TRBV20-1 with TRBJ1-3; perhaps TRBD1 as D (6 bases). CDR1 is DFQATT, CDR2 SNEGSKA, per germline (reference sequence). V gave up 6 bases and J gave up 10 bases, with 16 bases separating them. CDR3 length equals 12 residues. Here the CDR3 DNA reads TGCAGTGCCCAGACAGGTCCTATGACCATATATTTT. It codes for CSAQTGPMTIYF.

This clonotype was recorded at least ten times. The chain joins TRBV7-9 to TRBJ2-1; TRBD2 might be the D (5 bases). This CDR3 comprises 15 residues. The V and J ends lost 0 bases and 0 bases respectively, with 6 bases between them. Looked up from germline, CDR1 is SEHNR and CDR2 is FQNEAQ (reference sequence). CDR3 residues: CASSLAAGSYNEQFF. In DNA, the CDR3 is TGTGCCAGCAGCTTAGCGGCGGGCTCCTACAATGAGCAGTTCTTC.

V usage is TRBV5-1 and J usage is TRBJ2-1, with D unclear. V was clipped by 0 bases and J by 0 bases, with 13 bases between them. CDR3 length equals 17 residues. CDR1 and CDR2 (germline): SGHRS, YFSETQ. CDR3 amino acids: CASSLEGGTSSYNEQFF. CDR3 bases: TGCGCCAGCAGCTTGGAGGGCGGTACCAGCTCCTACAATGAGCAGTTCTTC.

This clonotype was seen only a few times. The chain carries TRBV18 and TRBJ1-4; D is uncertain. The CDR3 has 16 residues. Trimming took off 5 bases at V and 0 bases at J, with 13 bases between the two ends. Germline CDR1 reads KGHSH; CDR2 reads LQKENI. CDR3 loop: CASSMLRATTNEKLFF. The CDR3 DNA follows: TGTGCCAGCTCAATGTTGAGGGCTACAACTAATGAAAAACTGTTTTTT.

This clonotype came up many times. The rearrangement links TRBV18 to TRBJ1-1, with D perhaps matching TRBD1 (6 bases). This CDR3 region has 15 residues. The V end was cut by 0 bases, the J end by 1 base, with 9 bases between. The germline V gene encodes CDR1 KGHSH and CDR2 LQKENI. The CDR3 spells CASSPPGTTNTEAFF. The CDR3 coding sequence is TGTGCCAGCTCACCACCAGGGACAACGAACACTGAAGCTTTCTTT.

This clonotype was seen at least ten times. The chain links TRBV5-1 to TRBJ2-1; the D gene is possibly TRBD1 (5 bases). With 0 bases removed from V and 5 bases from J, the gap between germline ends came to 12 bases. The length of the CDR3 is 15 residues. Germline V CDR1 and CDR2: SGHRS, YFSETQ. The CDR3 DNA is TGCGCCAGCAGCTTGGAGCTGGGGCGTCACAATGAGCAGTTCTTC. Protein product: CASSLELGRHNEQFF.

This clonotype showed up many times. This rearrangement joins TRBV6-1 to TRBJ2-6, with 9 bases that match TRBD1. With 8 bases clipped from V and 0 bases from J, the junction kept 14 bases outside the gene matches. Germline V gene sequence: CDR1 MNHNS, CDR2 SASEGT. The CDR3 runs to 19 residues. CDR3 nucleotides: TGTGCCAGCCCTAGGAACCCTGGACAGGGGTCCTCTGGGGCCAACGTCCTGACTTTC. Residues: CASPRNPGQGSSGANVLTF.

This clonotype was seen repeatedly, ten times or more. The chain recombines TRBV7-2 with TRBJ2-5, with TRBD1 as a possible D gene (6 bases). The CDR3 consists of 15 residues. Germline CDR1 SGHTA, CDR2 FQGNSA. Trimming removed 5 bases at V and 4 bases at J, with 17 bases between. CDR3 sequence (DNA): TGTGCCAGCAGCCTGATGACAGGTCAAGGAGAGACCCAGTACTTC. Amino acids: CASSLMTGQGETQYF.

This clonotype was observed many times. The chain uses TRBV11-1 and TRBJ2-7, with D tentatively TRBD1 (6 bases). The germline CDR1 and CDR2 sequences are SGHAT and FQDESV (reference sequence). Trimming took off 2 bases at V and 7 bases at J, with 15 bases between the two ends. The CDR3 runs 14 residues. DNA for the CDR3: TGTGCCAGCAGCTTATCCACAGGGAAGTGGGAGCAGTACTTC. This sequence encodes CASSLSTGKWEQYF.

In this sample, this clonotype turned up a few times. The rearrangement uses TRBV7-6 and TRBJ2-7; perhaps TRBD1 as D (6 bases). This CDR3 is 13 amino acids long. V lost 2 bases and J 3 bases, leaving 8 bases between the germline ends. The germline gives CDR1 SGHVS, CDR2 FNYEAQ. CDR3 region: CASSLQDSYEQYF. The CDR3 DNA reads TGTGCCAGCAGCTTACAGGACAGCTACGAGCAGTACTTC.

This clonotype was picked up many times. V is TRBV3-1 and J is TRBJ2-7; no definite D call. The length of the CDR3 is 14 residues. V gave up 0 bases and J gave up 6 bases, with 12 bases separating them. Germline values: CDR1 LGHDT, CDR2 YNNKEL (reference sequence). The CDR3 is CASSQDDFLGEQYF. CDR3 DNA: TGTGCCAGCAGCCAAGACGACTTCCTTGGCGAGCAGTACTTC.

This clonotype has ten or more counts. The J gene is TRBJ2-5, the V gene TRBV5-1; 7 bases line up with TRBD2. The germline V gene has CDR1 SGHRS and CDR2 YFSETQ. This CDR3 is built from 16 residues. Trimming cost V 4 bases and J 2 bases; bases outside gene matches: 11. As DNA, the CDR3 is TGCGCCAGCAGCCTGACCGCGGGGGAAGGGCAAGAGACCCAGTACTTC. Its protein product is CASSLTAGEGQETQYF.

This CDR3 is CASKGGQGPWTQYF. Here the CDR3 DNA reads TGTGCCAGCAAAGGAGGACAGGGTCCGTGGACCCAGTACTTC. The rearrangement joins TRBV2 to TRBJ2-5; 8 bases match TRBD1. Germline CDR1 SNHLY, CDR2 FYNNEI. CDR3 length: 14 amino acids. The junction had 11 bases not matched to a gene; V was cut back by 7 bases and J by 7 bases.

This clonotype has at least ten counts. J is TRBJ1-5 and V is TRBV19; TRBD1 is a possible D gene (5 bases). The CDR3 extends over 17 amino acids. The V end lost 7 bases, the J end lost 2 bases, and 21 bases lay between the germline ends. Germline CDR1 reads LNHDA; CDR2 reads SQIVND (reference sequence). CDR3 protein: CASKGTREGLRNQPQHF. The CDR3 bases are TGTGCCAGTAAAGGAACCAGGGAAGGGTTGCGCAATCAGCCCCAGCATTTT.

The chain recombines TRBV28 with TRBJ2-1; TRBD2 matches 11 bases. This CDR3 contains 16 residues. The germline V gene has CDR1 MDHEN and CDR2 SYDVKM. With 7 bases clipped from V and 6 bases from J, the junction kept 11 bases outside the gene matches. In nucleotides, the CDR3 is TGTGCCAGCACCCCCGCCGGGACTAGCGGTTCCAATGAGCAGTTCTTC. Translating gives CASTPAGTSGSNEQFF.